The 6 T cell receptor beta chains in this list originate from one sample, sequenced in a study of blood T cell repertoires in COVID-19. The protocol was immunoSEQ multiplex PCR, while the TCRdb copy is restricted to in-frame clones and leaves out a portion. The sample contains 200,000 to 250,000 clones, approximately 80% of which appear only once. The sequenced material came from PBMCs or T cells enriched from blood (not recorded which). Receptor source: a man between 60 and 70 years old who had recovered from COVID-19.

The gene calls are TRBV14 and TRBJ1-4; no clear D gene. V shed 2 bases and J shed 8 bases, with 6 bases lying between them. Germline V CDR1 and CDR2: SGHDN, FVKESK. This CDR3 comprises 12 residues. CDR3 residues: CASSQRREKLFF. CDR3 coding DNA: TGTGCCAGCAGCCAACGCAGGGAAAAACTGTTTTTT.

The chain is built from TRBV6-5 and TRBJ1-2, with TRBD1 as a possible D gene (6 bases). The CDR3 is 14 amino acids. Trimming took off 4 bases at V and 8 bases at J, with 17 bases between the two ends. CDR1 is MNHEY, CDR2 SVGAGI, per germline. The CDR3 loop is CASSSHAGAQGYTF. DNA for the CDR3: TGTGCCAGCAGTTCACATGCAGGGGCTCAGGGCTACACCTTC.

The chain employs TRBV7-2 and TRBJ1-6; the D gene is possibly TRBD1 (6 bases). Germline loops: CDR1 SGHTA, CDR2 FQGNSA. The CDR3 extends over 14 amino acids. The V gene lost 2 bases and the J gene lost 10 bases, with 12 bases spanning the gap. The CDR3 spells CASSLSRTASPLHF. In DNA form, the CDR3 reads TGTGCCAGCAGCTTATCTAGGACAGCCTCACCCCTCCACTTT.

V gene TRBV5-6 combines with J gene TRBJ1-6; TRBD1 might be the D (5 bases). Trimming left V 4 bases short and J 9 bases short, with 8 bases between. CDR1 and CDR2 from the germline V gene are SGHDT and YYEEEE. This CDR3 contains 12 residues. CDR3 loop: CASSSRVSPLHF. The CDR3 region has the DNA TGTGCCAGCAGCAGCAGGGTTTCACCCCTCCACTTT.

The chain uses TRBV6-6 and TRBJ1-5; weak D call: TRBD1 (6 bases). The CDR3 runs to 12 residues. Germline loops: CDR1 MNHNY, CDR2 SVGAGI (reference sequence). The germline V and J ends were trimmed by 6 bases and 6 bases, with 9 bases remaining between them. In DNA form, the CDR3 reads TGTGCCAGCAGCCCAGGGGTTCAGCCCCAGCATTTT. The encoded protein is CASSPGVQPQHF.

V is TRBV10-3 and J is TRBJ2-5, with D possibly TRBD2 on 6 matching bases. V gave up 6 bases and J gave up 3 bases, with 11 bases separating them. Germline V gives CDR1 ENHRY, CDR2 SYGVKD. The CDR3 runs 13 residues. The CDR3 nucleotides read TGTGCCATCAGCCCCAGGGAGGAAGAGACCCAGTACTTC. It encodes CAISPREEETQYF.